The clone carrying this T cell receptor beta chain was counted once. Antigen: not known. Researchers used genomic DNA as the template to profile TCR beta VDJ and CDR3. TCRdb recomputed calls from the reads with MiXCR, one row per CDR3 protein. The sample includes under 350,000 distinct CDR3 sequences, approximately 57% of them seen just once. Germline CDR1 reads LNHDA; CDR2 reads SQIVND (reference sequence). The CDR3 totals 15 residues. J gave up 1 base and V 3 bases, and 5 bases lay outside the gene matches. This entry belongs to a study of CD8+CD57+ T cells in acquired aplastic anemia. Turning to the study itself: Each DNA sample taken from sorted CD4+ and CD8+ cells came to about 3.4 ug on average. Study conclusions and caveats: Found in both controls and patients were almost 30 CD8+ CDR3 sequences. For CD8+ Simpson's diversity, patients and controls showed no significant difference.

Flow cytometry had shown expanded CD8+CD57+ cells in the patients chosen for sequencing. The sequencing sample was made of sorted CD4+, CD8+, or CD8+CD57+ T cells (not recorded which) from PBMCs. The rearrangement links TRBV19 to TRBJ1-1, with TRBD1 matching 7 bases. The TCR was taken from a human donor with aplastic anemia. CDR3: CASSIEDRWNTEAFF. DNA for the CDR3: TGTGCCAGTAGTATTGAGGACAGGTGGAACACTGAAGCTTTCTTT.